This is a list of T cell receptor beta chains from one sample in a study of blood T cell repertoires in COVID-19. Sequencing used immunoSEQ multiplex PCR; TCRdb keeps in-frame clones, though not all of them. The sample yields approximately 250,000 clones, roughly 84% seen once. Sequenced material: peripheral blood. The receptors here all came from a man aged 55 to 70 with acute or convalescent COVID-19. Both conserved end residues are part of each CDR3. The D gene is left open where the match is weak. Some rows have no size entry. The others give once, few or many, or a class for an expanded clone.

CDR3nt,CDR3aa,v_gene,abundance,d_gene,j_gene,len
TGTGCCAGCAGCAATTCCTGGGGCAGGCTGGGATCCTCCTATGGCTACACCTTC,CASSNSWGRLGSSYGYTF,TRBV6-2/TRBV6-3,-,-,TRBJ1-2,18
TGCGCCAGCAGCCAAGAGGAGAGGATTGGCTACACCTTC,CASSQEERIGYTF,TRBV4-3,-,-,TRBJ1-2,13
TGTGCCTGGAGTGCGCGGGGGGGCGCGGAGACCCAGTACTTC,CAWSARGGAETQYF,TRBV30,-,TRBD2,TRBJ2-5,14
TGTGCCAGCAGCTTAGTCTCTAGCGGGTCAATCGGAGATACGCAGTATTTT,CASSLVSSGSIGDTQYF,TRBV7-9,-,TRBD2,TRBJ2-3,17
TGTGCCAGCAGTGAAGACAGGAGTCTCTATGGCTACACCTTC,CASSEDRSLYGYTF,TRBV2,-,-,TRBJ1-2,14
TGTGCCAGCAGCTTAGAGGTGGCGGGAGGATCGCAGTATTTT,CASSLEVAGGSQYF,TRBV7-2,-,TRBD2,TRBJ2-3,14
TGTGCCAGCAGTGACGGCGGTCGGGGATCCAACTATGGCTACACCTTC,CASSDGGRGSNYGYTF,TRBV25-1,-,-,TRBJ1-2,16
TGCAGCGTTGAAGAGGGACCGGGGGTTTATGGCTACACCTTC,CSVEEGPGVYGYTF,TRBV29-1,-,-,TRBJ1-2,14
TGTGCCAGCAGCTTAGAAGGACAGGGTATCGATGAGCAGTTCTTC,CASSLEGQGIDEQFF,TRBV11-3,-,TRBD1,TRBJ2-1,15
TGTGCCAGCAGCTTGGTGGAGGGAACGCAGTATTTT,CASSLVEGTQYF,TRBV5-4,once,-,TRBJ2-3,12
TGCAGTGCTAGTCCCAGCGGGGCCTCCTACGAGCAGTACTTC,CSASPSGASYEQYF,TRBV20-1,-,TRBD2,TRBJ2-7,14
TGTGCCAGTAGGTCAACCCCACAGGGTCGCAATCAGCCCCAGCATTTT,CASRSTPQGRNQPQHF,TRBV19,-,-,TRBJ1-5,16
TGCGCCAGCAGCCAAGATTGGCTAGCGGGGGGTTTAGATACGCAGTATTTT,CASSQDWLAGGLDTQYF,TRBV4-1,-,TRBD2,TRBJ2-3,17
TGTGCCAGCAGCTTAAATTGGGTGGAGGGCTACACCTTC,CASSLNWVEGYTF,TRBV7-8,-,-,TRBJ1-2,13
TGTGCCAGTAGGGAGGCAGGGGGCGCCGGACAGCCCCAGCATTTT,CASREAGGAGQPQHF,TRBV19,-,TRBD1,TRBJ1-5,15
TGTGCCAGCAGCTTAGACATCCGGGGAGCTAATGAAAAACTGTTTTTT,CASSLDIRGANEKLFF,TRBV7-2,-,-,TRBJ1-4,16
TGTGCCAGCGCCCGACTTGGCTCACCGGTGGGCACCGGGGAGCTGTTTTTT,CASARLGSPVGTGELFF,TRBV27,-,-,TRBJ2-2,17
TGTGCCAGCAGTTATGGGGGCAGACAAGGAAACACCATATATTTT,CASSYGGRQGNTIYF,TRBV6-5,-,-,TRBJ1-3,15
TGCAGCGTTGCTGGCAGATCGAACACTGAAGCTTTCTTT,CSVAGRSNTEAFF,TRBV29-1,-,-,TRBJ1-1,13
TGTGCCAGCAGCTTAGTTATTAGCGGGGGAGGAGATACGCAGTATTTT,CASSLVISGGGDTQYF,TRBV7-2,-,TRBD2,TRBJ2-3,16
TGTGCCAGCAGCTTAGGGCCTAGCGGGAGGACGGATGAGCAGTTCTTC,CASSLGPSGRTDEQFF,TRBV11-2,once,TRBD2,TRBJ2-1,16
TGTGCCAGCAGCCTGGGACTAGGGAGCACCGGGGAGCTGTTTTTT,CASSLGLGSTGELFF,TRBV7-2,once,TRBD2,TRBJ2-2,15
TGTGCCAGCTCACTAACACTAGCGGGCAGCTCCTACGAGCAGTACTTC,CASSLTLAGSSYEQYF,TRBV18,-,TRBD2,TRBJ2-7,16
TGTGCCAGCAGCCCGCAGGACACGTTATCCTACGAGCAGTACTTC,CASSPQDTLSYEQYF,TRBV9,-,-,TRBJ2-7,15
TGTGCCAGCAGCTTGGCCTCGGGGGTACGAGAAAAACTGTTTTTT,CASSLASGVREKLFF,TRBV5-4,-,-,TRBJ1-4,15
TGTGCCAGCAGCTTAGGGGACATTTGGAATGAGCAGTTCTTC,CASSLGDIWNEQFF,TRBV13,-,-,TRBJ2-1,14
TGCAGCGTTGAAGGGGGCAAGAGCTCCTACAATGAGCAGTTCTTC,CSVEGGKSSYNEQFF,TRBV29-1,-,-,TRBJ2-1,15
TGTGCCACCAGCAGATTCTCCACCGGGACAGGGGCGGCCGAGCAGTACTTC,CATSRFSTGTGAAEQYF,TRBV15,-,TRBD1,TRBJ2-7,17
TGTGCCAGCAGTGCACCGGGACAGGGAGACTATGGCTACACCTTC,CASSAPGQGDYGYTF,TRBV6-6,-,TRBD1,TRBJ1-2,15
TGTGCCAGCAGTTTATCCCCGGGTTACGAGCAGTACTTC,CASSLSPGYEQYF,TRBV27,few,-,TRBJ2-7,13
TGTGCCATCAGACCCAGGGGCGATCAGCCCCAGCATTTT,CAIRPRGDQPQHF,TRBV10-3,-,-,TRBJ1-5,13
TGTGCCAGCCGGGGGACTGTTAGCACAGATACGCAGTATTTT,CASRGTVSTDTQYF,TRBV28,-,-,TRBJ2-3,14
TGCAGTGCTCGGGAAAACTATGGCTACACCTTC,CSARENYGYTF,TRBV20-1,-,-,TRBJ1-2,11
TGTGCCAGCAGTGAGACACAGGGCTCTGTGGCTGAAGCTTTCTTT,CASSETQGSVAEAFF,TRBV2,-,-,TRBJ1-1,15
TGTGCCAGCAGTACGCAGGGGTTAAATCAGCCCCAGCATTTT,CASSTQGLNQPQHF,TRBV6-2/TRBV6-3,-,-,TRBJ1-5,14
TGTGCCAGCAGCTTAGAGGCAGGGCCTCAGCCCCAGCATTTT,CASSLEAGPQPQHF,TRBV7-8,-,-,TRBJ1-5,14
TGTGCCAGCAGCTCACTAGCGGGATTGGGGCCAGAGACCCAGTACTTC,CASSSLAGLGPETQYF,TRBV14,-,TRBD2,TRBJ2-5,16
TGTGCCAGTGAGGGGGCCCTCTCTGGGGCCAACGTCCTGACTTTC,CASEGALSGANVLTF,TRBV3-1/TRBV3-2,-,TRBD1,TRBJ2-6,15
TGTGCCAGCAGTTCAGACAGGAACACTGAAGCTTTCTTT,CASSSDRNTEAFF,TRBV12-3/TRBV12-4,-,-,TRBJ1-1,13